This TCR beta chain derives from a study of naive and memory T cell subsets. Study-wide results and limits: Possibly reflecting memory cells re-expressing CD45RA, a few larger clonotypes occurred in naive repertoires, especially CD8. TCR abundance followed a power law differing between naive and memory subsets.

This clonotype showed up just a few times. Its target is unknown. The beta constant-region primer was an equimolar mix of two oligonucleotides covering TRBC1 and TRBC2. The ligated cDNA underwent four PCR rounds using SP2 and nested alpha and beta constant-region primers. Each CDR3 protein is one row after TCRdb ran MiXCR on the UMI-ligation and nested PCR reads. The sample includes around 93,000 distinct CDR3 sequences, about 11% of them seen just once. CD4+ T cell IFNgamma after overnight CMV lysate exposure gave donor CMV status. Four subsets defined by CD45RA and CD27 were sorted after CD3, CD4, CD8 and live/dead staining. The CDR3 contains 15 residues. Germline assignment: CDR1 SGHRS and CDR2 YFSETQ. V was pared by 4 bases and J by 1 base, with 12 bases between.

This sequence was found in a human donor in good health. The sample comprised naive CD4+ T cells from blood. The genes are TRBV5-1 and TRBJ2-1; no definite D call. The CDR3 protein is CASSLLGESYNEQFF. The CDR3 bases are TGCGCCAGCAGCCTGCTCGGAGAGTCCTACAATGAGCAGTTCTTC.